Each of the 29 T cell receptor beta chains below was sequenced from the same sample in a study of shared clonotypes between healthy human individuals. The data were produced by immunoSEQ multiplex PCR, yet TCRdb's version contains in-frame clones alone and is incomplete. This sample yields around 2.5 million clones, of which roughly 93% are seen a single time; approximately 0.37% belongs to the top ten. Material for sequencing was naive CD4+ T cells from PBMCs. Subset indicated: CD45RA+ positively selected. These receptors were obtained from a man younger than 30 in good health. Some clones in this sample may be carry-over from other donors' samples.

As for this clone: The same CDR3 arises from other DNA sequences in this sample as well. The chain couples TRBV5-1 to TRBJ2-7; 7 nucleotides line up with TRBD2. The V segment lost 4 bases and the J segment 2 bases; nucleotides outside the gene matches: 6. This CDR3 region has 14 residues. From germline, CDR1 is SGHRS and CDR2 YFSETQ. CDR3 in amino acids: CASSLGLGTYEQYF. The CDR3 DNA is TGCGCCAGCAGCCTAGGACTAGGTACCTACGAGCAGTACTTC. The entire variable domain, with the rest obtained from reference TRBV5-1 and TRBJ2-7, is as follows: KAGVTQTPRYLIKTRGQQVTLSCSPISGHRSVSWYQQTPGQGLQFLFEYFSETQRNKGNFPGRFSGRQFSNSRSEMNVSTLELGDSALYLCASSLGLGTYEQYFGPGTRLTVT.

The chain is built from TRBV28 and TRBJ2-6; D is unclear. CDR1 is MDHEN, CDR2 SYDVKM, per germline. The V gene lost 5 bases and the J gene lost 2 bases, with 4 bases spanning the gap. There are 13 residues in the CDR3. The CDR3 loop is CASSMAGANVLTF. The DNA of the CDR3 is TGTGCCAGCAGTATGGCTGGGGCCAACGTCCTGACTTTC. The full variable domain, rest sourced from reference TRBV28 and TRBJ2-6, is DVKVTQSSRYLVKRTGEKVFLECVQDMDHENMFWYRQDPGLGLRLIYFSYDVKMKEKGDIPEGYSVSREKKERFSLILESASTNQTSMYLCASSMAGANVLTFGAGSRLTVL.

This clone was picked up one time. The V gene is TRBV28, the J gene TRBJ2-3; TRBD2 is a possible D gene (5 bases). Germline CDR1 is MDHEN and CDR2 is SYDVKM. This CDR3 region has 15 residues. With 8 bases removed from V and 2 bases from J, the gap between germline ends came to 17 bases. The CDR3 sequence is CASGRRGILTDTQYF. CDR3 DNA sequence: TGTGCCAGCGGGCGCCGGGGAATACTCACAGATACGCAGTATTTT.

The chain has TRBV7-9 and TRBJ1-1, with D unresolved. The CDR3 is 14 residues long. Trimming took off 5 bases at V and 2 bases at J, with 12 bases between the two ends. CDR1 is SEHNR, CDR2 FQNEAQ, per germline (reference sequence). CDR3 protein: CASSQGLPNTEAFF. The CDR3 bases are TGTGCCAGCAGCCAAGGACTCCCTAACACTGAAGCTTTCTTT. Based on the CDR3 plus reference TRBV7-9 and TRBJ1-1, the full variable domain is DTGVSQNPRHKITKRGQNVTFRCDPISEHNRLYWYRQTLGQGPEFLTYFQNEAQLEKSRLLSDRFSAERPKGSFSTLEIQRTEQGDSAMYLCASSQGLPNTEAFFGQGTRLTVV.

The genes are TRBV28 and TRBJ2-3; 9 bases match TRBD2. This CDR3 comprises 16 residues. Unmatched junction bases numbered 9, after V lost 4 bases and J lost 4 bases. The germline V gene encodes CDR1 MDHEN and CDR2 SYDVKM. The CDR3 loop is CASSSSGTSPPDTQYF. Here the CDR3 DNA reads TGTGCCAGCAGTTCATCCGGGACTAGCCCCCCAGATACGCAGTATTTT.

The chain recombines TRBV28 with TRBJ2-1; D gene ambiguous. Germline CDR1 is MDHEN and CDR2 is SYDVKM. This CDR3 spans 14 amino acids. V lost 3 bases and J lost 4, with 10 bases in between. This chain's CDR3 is CASSLAGNYNEQFF. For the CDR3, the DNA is TGTGCCAGCAGTTTGGCAGGAAATTACAATGAGCAGTTCTTC.

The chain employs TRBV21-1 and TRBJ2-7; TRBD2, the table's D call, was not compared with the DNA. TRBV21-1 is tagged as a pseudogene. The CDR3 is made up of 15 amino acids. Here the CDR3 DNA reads TGTGCCAGCAGCAAAAGCCGAAGCGGGCCCTACGAGCAGTACTTC. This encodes CASSKSRSGPYEQYF.

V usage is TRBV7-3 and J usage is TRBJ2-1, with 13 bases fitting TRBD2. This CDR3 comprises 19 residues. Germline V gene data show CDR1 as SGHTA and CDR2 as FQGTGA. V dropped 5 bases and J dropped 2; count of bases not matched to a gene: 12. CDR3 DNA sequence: TGTGCCAGCAGCCTGCATGCAGGACTAGCGGGAGCCGCCTACAATGAGCAGTTCTTC. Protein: CASSLHAGLAGAAYNEQFF.

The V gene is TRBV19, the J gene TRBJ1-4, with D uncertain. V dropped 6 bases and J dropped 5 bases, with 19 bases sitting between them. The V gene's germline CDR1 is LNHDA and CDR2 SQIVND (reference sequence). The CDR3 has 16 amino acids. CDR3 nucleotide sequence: TGTGCCAGTAGCCCAATTGGTCCAGGACTAAATGAAAAACTGTTTTTT. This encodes CASSPIGPGLNEKLFF.

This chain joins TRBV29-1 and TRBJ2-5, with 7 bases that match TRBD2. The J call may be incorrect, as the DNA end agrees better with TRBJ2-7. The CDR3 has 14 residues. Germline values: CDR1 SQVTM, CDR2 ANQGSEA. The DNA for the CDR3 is TGCAGCGTTGAGGGAGGGGCGGCCACCTACGAGCAGTACTTC. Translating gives CSVEGGAATYEQYF.

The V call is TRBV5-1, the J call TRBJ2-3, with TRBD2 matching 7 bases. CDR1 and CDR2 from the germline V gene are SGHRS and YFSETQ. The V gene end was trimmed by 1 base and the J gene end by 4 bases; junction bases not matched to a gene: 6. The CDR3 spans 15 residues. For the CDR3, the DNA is TGCGCCAGCAGCTTGCTTGCGGGAGTGGCAGATACGCAGTATTTT. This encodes CASSLLAGVADTQYF.

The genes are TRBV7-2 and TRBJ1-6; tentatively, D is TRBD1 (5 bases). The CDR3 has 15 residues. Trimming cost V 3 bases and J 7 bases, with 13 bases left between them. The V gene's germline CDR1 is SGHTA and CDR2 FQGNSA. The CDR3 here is CASSFLGTGNSPLHF. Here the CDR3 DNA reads TGTGCCAGCAGCTTTCTTGGGACGGGAAATTCACCCCTCCACTTT.

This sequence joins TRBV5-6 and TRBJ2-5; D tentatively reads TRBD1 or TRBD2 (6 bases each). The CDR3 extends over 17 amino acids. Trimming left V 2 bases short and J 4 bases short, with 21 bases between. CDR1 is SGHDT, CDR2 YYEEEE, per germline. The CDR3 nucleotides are TGTGCCAGCAGCTTAAGGGGGTGGCAGGGAGGTCCAGAGACCCAGTACTTC. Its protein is CASSLRGWQGGPETQYF.

Here the CDR3 DNA reads TGTGCCAGCTCCCAAGGACAGGGGCGGGTAGGCCAGCCCCAGCATTTT. It is translated as CASSQGQGRVGQPQHF. The chain carries TRBV18 and TRBJ1-5, with TRBD1 matching over 9 bases. The CDR3 runs 16 residues. CDR1 is KGHSH and CDR2 is LQKENI in the germline V gene. Trimming took 6 bases from V and 7 from J; bases not matched to a gene: 13.

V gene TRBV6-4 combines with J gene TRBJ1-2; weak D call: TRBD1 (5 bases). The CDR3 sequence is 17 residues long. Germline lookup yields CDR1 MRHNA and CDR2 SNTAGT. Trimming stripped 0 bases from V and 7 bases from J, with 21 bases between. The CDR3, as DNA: TGTGCCAGCAGTGACTCGAGATCTGGGGCAGGTCCTCGTGGCTACACCTTC. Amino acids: CASSDSRSGAGPRGYTF.

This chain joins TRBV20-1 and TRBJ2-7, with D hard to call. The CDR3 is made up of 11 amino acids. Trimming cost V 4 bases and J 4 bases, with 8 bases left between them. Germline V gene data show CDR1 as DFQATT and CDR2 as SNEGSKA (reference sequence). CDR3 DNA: TGCAGTGCTATTGTGAATTACGAGCAGTACTTC. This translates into CSAIVNYEQYF.

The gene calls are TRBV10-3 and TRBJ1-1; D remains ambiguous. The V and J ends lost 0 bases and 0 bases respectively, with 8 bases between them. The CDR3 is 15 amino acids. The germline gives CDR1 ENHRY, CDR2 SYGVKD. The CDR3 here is CAISESAGMNTEAFF. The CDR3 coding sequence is TGTGCCATCAGTGAGTCGGCAGGCATGAACACTGAAGCTTTCTTT.

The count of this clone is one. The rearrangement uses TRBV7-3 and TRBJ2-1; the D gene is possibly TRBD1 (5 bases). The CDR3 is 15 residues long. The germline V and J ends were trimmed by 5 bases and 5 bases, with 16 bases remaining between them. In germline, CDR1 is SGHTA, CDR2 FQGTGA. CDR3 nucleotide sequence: TGTGCCAGCAGCCAGTACCCAGGGCCGAACAATGAGCAGTTCTTC. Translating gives CASSQYPGPNNEQFF.

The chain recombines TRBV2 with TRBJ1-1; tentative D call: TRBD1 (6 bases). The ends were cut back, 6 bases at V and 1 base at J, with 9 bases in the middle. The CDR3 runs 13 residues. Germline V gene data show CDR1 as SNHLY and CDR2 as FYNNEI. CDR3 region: CASRQGQNTEAFF. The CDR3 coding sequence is TGTGCCAGCAGACAGGGACAGAACACTGAAGCTTTCTTT.

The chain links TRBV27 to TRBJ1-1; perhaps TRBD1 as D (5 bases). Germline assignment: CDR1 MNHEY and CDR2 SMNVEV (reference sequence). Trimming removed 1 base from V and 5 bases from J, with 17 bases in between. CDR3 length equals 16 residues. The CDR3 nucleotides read TGTGCCAGCAGTTTATTAAAAGGAGGGGTAGGGACTGAAGCTTTCTTT. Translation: CASSLLKGGVGTEAFF.

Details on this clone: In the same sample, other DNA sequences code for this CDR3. In DNA, the CDR3 is TGCAGTGCTAGAGAGGGCTATGGCTACACCTTC. Amino acid sequence: CSAREGYGYTF. The chain couples TRBV20-1 to TRBJ1-2; D call uncertain. CDR1 is DFQATT, CDR2 SNEGSKA, per germline (reference sequence). V dropped 0 bases and J dropped 4 bases, with 3 bases sitting between them. This CDR3 spans 11 amino acids.

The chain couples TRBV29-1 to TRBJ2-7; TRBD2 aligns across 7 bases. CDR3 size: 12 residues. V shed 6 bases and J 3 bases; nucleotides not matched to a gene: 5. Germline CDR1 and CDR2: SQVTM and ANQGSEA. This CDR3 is CSVSGTDYEQYF. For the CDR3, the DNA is TGCAGCGTGAGCGGGACGGACTACGAGCAGTACTTC.

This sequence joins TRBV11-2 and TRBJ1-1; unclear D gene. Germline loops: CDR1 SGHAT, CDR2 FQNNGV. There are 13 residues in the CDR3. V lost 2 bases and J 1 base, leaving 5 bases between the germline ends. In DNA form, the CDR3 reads TGTGCCAGCAGCTTATTACCGAACACTGAAGCTTTCTTT. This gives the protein CASSLLPNTEAFF.

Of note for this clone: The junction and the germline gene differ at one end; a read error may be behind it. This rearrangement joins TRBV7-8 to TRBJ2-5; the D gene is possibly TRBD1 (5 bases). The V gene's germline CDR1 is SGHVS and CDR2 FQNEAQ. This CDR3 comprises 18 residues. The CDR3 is CASSFNGQSTALQEIQYF. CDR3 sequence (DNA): TGTGCCAGCAGCTTCAACGGACAATCCACTGCCCTCCAAGAGATCCAGTACTTC.

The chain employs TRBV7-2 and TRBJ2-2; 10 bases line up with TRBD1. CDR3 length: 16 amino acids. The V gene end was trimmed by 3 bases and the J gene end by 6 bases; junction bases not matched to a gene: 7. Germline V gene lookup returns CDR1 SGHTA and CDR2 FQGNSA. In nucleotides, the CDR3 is TGTGCCAGCAGCTTCCGGGACAGGGGAGTGCCCGGGGAGCTGTTTTTT. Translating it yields CASSFRDRGVPGELFF.

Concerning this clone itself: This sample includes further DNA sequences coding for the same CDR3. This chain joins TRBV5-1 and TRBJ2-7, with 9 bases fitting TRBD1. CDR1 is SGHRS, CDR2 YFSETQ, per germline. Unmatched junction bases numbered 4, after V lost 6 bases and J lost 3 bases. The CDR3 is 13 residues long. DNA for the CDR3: TGCGCCAGCAACGGACAGGGGAGCTACGAGCAGTACTTC. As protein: CASNGQGSYEQYF. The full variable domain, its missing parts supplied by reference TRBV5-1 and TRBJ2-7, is KAGVTQTPRYLIKTRGQQVTLSCSPISGHRSVSWYQQTPGQGLQFLFEYFSETQRNKGNFPGRFSGRQFSNSRSEMNVSTLELGDSALYLCASNGQGSYEQYFGPGTRLTVT.

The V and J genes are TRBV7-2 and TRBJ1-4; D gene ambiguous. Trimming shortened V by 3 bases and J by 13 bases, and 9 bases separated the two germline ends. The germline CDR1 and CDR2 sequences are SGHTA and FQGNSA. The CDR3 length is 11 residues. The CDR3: CASSFGGILFF. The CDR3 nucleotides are TGTGCCAGCAGCTTCGGAGGTATACTGTTTTTT. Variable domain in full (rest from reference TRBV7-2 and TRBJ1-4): GAGVSQSPSNKVTEKGKDVELRCDPISGHTALYWYRQSLGQGLEFLIYFQGNSAPDKSGLPSDRFSAERTGGSVSTLTIQRTQQEDSAVYLCASSFGGILFFGSGTQLSVL.

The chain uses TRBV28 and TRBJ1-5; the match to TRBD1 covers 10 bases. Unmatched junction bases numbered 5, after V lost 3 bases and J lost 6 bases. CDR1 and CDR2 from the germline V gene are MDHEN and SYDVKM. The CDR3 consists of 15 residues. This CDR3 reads CASSFGTGEGQPQHF. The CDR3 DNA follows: TGTGCCAGCAGTTTCGGGACAGGGGAGGGTCAGCCCCAGCATTTT.

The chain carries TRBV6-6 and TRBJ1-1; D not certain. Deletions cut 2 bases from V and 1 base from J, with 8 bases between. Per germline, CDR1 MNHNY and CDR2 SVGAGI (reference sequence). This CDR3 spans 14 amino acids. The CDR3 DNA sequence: TGTGCCAGCAGTTACCCTAGGCCGAACACTGAAGCTTTCTTT. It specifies CASSYPRPNTEAFF.